The 6 T cell receptor beta chains below come from one sample, sequenced in a study of response to subunit inactivated influenza vaccine. TCRdb reanalysed the RT-PCR reads using MiXCR and keeps one entry per CDR3 protein. The sample includes just under 550,000 distinct CDR3 sequences, approximately 20% of them seen just once. These records were also assigned to another study, of T cells expressing NK-cell markers. That report notes: As the method of synthesis, 5'RACE template switching with UMIs yielded TCR beta cDNA.

The source material was CD4+ T cells sorted from PBMCs, sampled approximately 13 days after vaccination. The receptors were gathered from a man aged 50 to 59 who received an inactivated influenza vaccine.

This clonotype was seen a handful of times. CDR3 DNA sequence: TGTGCCAGCAGCTCTATTGGGGGGCGGAGTACTGAAGCTTTCTTT. It encodes CASSSIGGRSTEAFF. The V call is TRBV5-6, the J call TRBJ1-1; possibly TRBD1 for D (6 bases). CDR3 size: 15 residues. CDR1 is SGHDT, CDR2 YYEEEE, per germline. V was pared by 3 bases and J by 5 bases, with 17 bases between.

This clonotype was detected many times. This chain joins TRBV5-1 and TRBJ2-7; D perhaps matches TRBD1 (7 bases). This CDR3 has 15 amino acids. Germline V gene lookup returns CDR1 SGHRS and CDR2 YFSETQ. Trimming left V 0 bases short and J 7 bases short, with 17 bases between. The CDR3 here is CASSLGGQEGREQYF. In DNA, the CDR3 is TGCGCCAGCAGCTTGGGTGGACAGGAGGGCCGGGAGCAGTACTTC.

This clonotype was detected a few times. CDR3 nucleotides: TGCGCCAGCAGTGAGGTAGGACTAGCGGGACCCGAGCAGTTCTTC. Protein sequence: CASSEVGLAGPEQFF. This chain joins TRBV10-2 and TRBJ2-1, with 12 bases identical to TRBD2. Germline CDR1 reads WSHSY; CDR2 reads SAAADI. The V gene end was trimmed by 2 bases and the J gene end by 10 bases; junction bases not matched to a gene: 6. There are 15 residues in the CDR3.

V gene TRBV6-2 or TRBV6-3 combines with J gene TRBJ2-7; 8 bases are shared with TRBD1. The germline V gene has CDR1 MNHEY and CDR2 SVGEGT. CDR3 length equals 18 residues. With 3 bases clipped from V and 6 bases from J, the junction kept 19 bases outside the gene matches. CDR3 loop: CASSYRGGRDRINREQYF. In DNA, the CDR3 is TGTGCCAGCAGTTATCGCGGCGGTCGGGACAGGATAAATCGCGAGCAGTACTTC.

The chain combines TRBV10-1 with TRBJ2-1, with 8 bases aligning to TRBD2. V gave up 6 bases and J gave up 3 bases; unmatched junction bases: 1. Germline V gene sequence: CDR1 WNHNN, CDR2 SYGVQD (reference sequence). The CDR3 is made up of 13 amino acids. The DNA for the CDR3 is TGCGCCAGCAGCGGGGGGGACTACAATGAGCAGTTCTTC. Translation gives CASSGGDYNEQFF.

The sample holds a few counts of this clonotype. This chain uses TRBV7-9 with TRBJ2-5; TRBD1 aligns across 8 bases. CDR1 is SEHNR, CDR2 FQNEAQ, per germline (reference sequence). V dropped 5 bases and J dropped 4; count of bases not matched to a gene: 6. There are 14 residues in the CDR3. The CDR3 reads CASSQWTGIETQYF. The CDR3 nucleotides are TGTGCCAGCAGCCAATGGACAGGGATAGAGACCCAGTACTTC.